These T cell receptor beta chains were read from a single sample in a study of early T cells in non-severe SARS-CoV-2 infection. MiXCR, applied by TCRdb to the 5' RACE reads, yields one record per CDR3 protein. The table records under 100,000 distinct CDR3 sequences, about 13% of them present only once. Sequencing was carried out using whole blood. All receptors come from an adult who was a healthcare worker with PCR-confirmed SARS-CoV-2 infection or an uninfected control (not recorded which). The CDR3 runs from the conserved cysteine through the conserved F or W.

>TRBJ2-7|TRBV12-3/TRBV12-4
CASRPNSNQVYEQYF
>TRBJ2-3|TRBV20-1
CSANGGAPGASEAAQYF
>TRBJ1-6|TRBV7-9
CASSPPGTGGSPLHF
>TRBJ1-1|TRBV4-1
CASSQWDAGRRRTDTEAFF
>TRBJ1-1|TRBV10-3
CAIAGHSNTEAFF
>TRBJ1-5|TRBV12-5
CASTRDAGQPQHF
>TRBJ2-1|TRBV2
CASSEVPGGRNNEQFF
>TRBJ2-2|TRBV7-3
CASSPQYTGELFF
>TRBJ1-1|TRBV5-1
CASSSGSGRSNTEAFF
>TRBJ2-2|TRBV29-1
CSVGTGNTGELFF
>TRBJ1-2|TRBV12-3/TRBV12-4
CASTDFDREQEGYTF
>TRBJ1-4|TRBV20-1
CSARDGGDINEKLFF
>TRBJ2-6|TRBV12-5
CASAPRDSSGANVLTF
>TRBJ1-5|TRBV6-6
CASSYPLEGANQPQHF
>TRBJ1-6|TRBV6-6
CASSPTRAGNSPLHF
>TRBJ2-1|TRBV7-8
CASSAGPRGANEQFF
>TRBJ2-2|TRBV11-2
CASSKGAGELFF
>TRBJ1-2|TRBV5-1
CASSSSVYGYTF
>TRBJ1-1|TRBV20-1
CSAGTGDTEAFF
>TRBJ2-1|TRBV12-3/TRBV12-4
CASSAWDTDNEQFF
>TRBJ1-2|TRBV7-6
CASSPKGTFDYGYTF
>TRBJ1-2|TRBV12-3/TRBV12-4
CASSLGIYGYTF
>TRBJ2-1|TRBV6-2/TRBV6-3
CASRGGGGSYNEQFF
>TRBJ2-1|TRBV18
CASSPRPWASGEMKNEQFF
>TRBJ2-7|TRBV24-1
CATSDLSRAEQYF
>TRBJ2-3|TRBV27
CASSLSGGWGTDTQYF
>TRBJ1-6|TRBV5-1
CASSISGTANSPLHF
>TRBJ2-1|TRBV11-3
CASSKRGGLDNEQFF
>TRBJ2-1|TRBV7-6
CASSLGSGGANEQFF
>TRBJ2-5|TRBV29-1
CSVKETQYF
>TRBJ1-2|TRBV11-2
CASSPTRTENYGYTF
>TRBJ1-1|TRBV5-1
CASSLVSGRMNTEAFF
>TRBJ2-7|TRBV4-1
CASSGPTTLEQYF
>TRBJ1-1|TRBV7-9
CASSLTQGEAFF
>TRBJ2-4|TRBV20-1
CSAITGGRASGIQYF
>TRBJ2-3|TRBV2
CASSEPPRFPSTDTQYF
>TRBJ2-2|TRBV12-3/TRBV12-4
CASSGGALGRELFF
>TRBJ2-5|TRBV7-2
CASSLAGAVETQYF
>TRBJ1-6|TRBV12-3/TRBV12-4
CASSLGQYNSPLHF
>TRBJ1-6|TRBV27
CASSSRAGQGSPLHF
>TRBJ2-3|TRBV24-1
CATSDTGPRGGDTQYF
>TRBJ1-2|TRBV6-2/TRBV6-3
CASSYSTTGGNGYTF
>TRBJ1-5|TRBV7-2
CASSFGRDRPQHF
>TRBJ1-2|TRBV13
CASSSRGRGPYGYTF
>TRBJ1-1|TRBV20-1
CSARDLQGTMNTEAFF
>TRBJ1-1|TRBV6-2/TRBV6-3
CASTYRGGGTEAFF
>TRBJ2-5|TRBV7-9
CASSRPTGPSETQYF
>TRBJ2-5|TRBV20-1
CSATGAGETQYF
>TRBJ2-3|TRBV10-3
CAIRPGLATDTQYF
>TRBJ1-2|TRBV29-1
CSVEGPLAYGYTF
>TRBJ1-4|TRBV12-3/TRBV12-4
CASSDSSNEKLFF
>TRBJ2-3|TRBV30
CAWTNSRLAFTDTQYF
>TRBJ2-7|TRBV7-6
CASSLDSGEQYF
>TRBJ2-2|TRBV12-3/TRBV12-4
CAGSQGGELFF
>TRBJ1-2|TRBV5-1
CASSEQPRYGYTF
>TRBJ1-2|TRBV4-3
CASSPYAGNPLGYTF
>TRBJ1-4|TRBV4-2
CASSQARGDNEKLFF
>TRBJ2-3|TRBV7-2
CASSTNRGPGDTQYF
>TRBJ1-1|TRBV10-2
CASSERHPNTEAFF
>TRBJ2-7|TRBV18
CASSPGQGKYEQYF